This entry lists 29 T cell receptor beta chains sequenced from one sample in a study of cytomegalovirus exposure and HLA in healthy donors. The PCR was carried out with 60 Vbeta primers and 13 Jbeta primers. Clones were sequenced by immunoSEQ multiplex PCR, and TCRdb holds only the in-frame ones, with some missing. The sample holds about 160,000 clones; 75% are singletons and the top ten take 2.5% to 3%. Sequenced sample: PBMCs. The origin of the receptors is a woman between 50 and 59 years old in good health and CMV-seropositive.

The rearrangement links TRBV11-2 to TRBJ2-7; possible D gene TRBD1, 6 bases. CDR1 is SGHAT and CDR2 is FQNNGV in the germline V gene. V lost 4 bases to trimming and J lost 0 bases, with 10 bases between them. The CDR3 covers 14 residues. The CDR3 DNA is TGTGCCAGCAGCTCGGGACACTACTCCTACGAGCAGTACTTC. This sequence encodes CASSSGHYSYEQYF.

This clone was counted a few times. The gene calls are TRBV5-4 and TRBJ2-4; 7 bases match TRBD1. The CDR3 loop spans 13 amino acids. Germline CDR1 SGHNT, CDR2 YYREEE (reference sequence). The V segment lost 4 bases and the J segment 8 bases; nucleotides outside the gene matches: 6. This chain's CDR3 is CASSPGQWDIQYF. CDR3 nucleotides: TGTGCCAGCAGCCCGGGACAGTGGGACATTCAGTACTTC.

The gene calls are TRBV9 and TRBJ1-2, with 7 bases aligning to TRBD1. This CDR3 contains 12 residues. Germline values: CDR1 SGDLS, CDR2 YYNGEE. With V trimmed by 7 bases and J by 4 bases, 4 bases remained unmatched. CDR3 sequence reads: CASVDRVYGYTF. CDR3 DNA sequence: TGTGCCAGCGTCGACAGGGTCTATGGCTACACCTTC.

The chain recombines TRBV5-4 with TRBJ1-1; 10 bases are a match to TRBD1. Trimming at V came to 3 bases and at J to 4 bases, leaving 3 bases not matched to a gene. This CDR3 has 14 residues. The germline gives CDR1 SGHNT, CDR2 YYREEE (reference sequence). DNA of the CDR3: TGTGCCAGCAGCTGGGACAGGGGTGGCACTGAAGCTTTCTTT. It translates to CASSWDRGGTEAFF.

The V and J genes are TRBV11-2 and TRBJ2-1; 11 nucleotides match TRBD2. V gave up 0 bases and J gave up 6 bases; unmatched junction bases: 7. CDR1 is SGHAT, CDR2 FQNNGV, per germline. The CDR3 is 17 residues long. CDR3 sequence reads: CASSLELSGGASNEQFF. DNA for the CDR3: TGTGCCAGCAGCTTAGAACTTAGCGGGGGGGCGTCCAATGAGCAGTTCTTC.

The chain has TRBV4-2 and TRBJ2-3; D is perhaps TRBD2 (5 bases). V was trimmed by 4 bases and J by 0 bases, leaving 11 bases between them. Per germline, CDR1 LGHNA and CDR2 YNFKEQ. CDR3 length: 15 amino acids. CDR3 sequence: CASSLEDSSTDTQYF. CDR3 coding DNA: TGTGCCAGCAGCCTGGAGGACTCTAGCACAGATACGCAGTATTTT.

The chain has TRBV6-5 and TRBJ2-7; D remains ambiguous. Trimming pared 7 bases from V and 1 base from J, leaving 17 bases between. The CDR3 spans 15 residues. Germline values: CDR1 MNHEY, CDR2 SVGAGI. CDR3 loop: CASTYVAGNSYEQYF. The CDR3, as DNA: TGTGCCAGCACGTATGTGGCAGGCAATTCCTACGAGCAGTACTTC.

This chain connects TRBV15 to TRBJ1-2; D possibly corresponds to TRBD1 (6 bases). Germline lookup yields CDR1 LNHNV and CDR2 YYDKDF (reference sequence). V was shortened by 1 base and J by 8 bases, with 11 bases between the two germline ends. CDR3 length: 13 amino acids. Here the CDR3 DNA reads TGTGCCACCAGCAGAGTTCCAGGGGAGGGCTACACCTTC. Its translation: CATSRVPGEGYTF.

The chain joins TRBV29-1 to TRBJ2-7; TRBD1 matches at 7 bases. V was clipped by 4 bases and J by 7 bases; unmatched bases: 4. The CDR3 loop spans 11 amino acids. CDR1 and CDR2 (germline): SQVTM, ANQGSEA. The CDR3 bases are TGCAGCGTTGCCAGGGGGAGTGAGCAGTACTTC. Protein sequence: CSVARGSEQYF.

The chain is built from TRBV4-2 and TRBJ1-3; the match to TRBD1 covers 8 bases. V dropped 0 bases and J dropped 0; count of bases not matched to a gene: 4. Germline V gene sequence: CDR1 LGHNA, CDR2 YNFKEQ. This CDR3 comprises 17 residues. In DNA, the CDR3 is TGTGCCAGCAGCCAAGAGTCGACAGGGGCCTCTGGAAACACCATATATTTT. This encodes CASSQESTGASGNTIYF.

V usage is TRBV4-1 and J usage is TRBJ2-6; 7 bases line up with TRBD1. There are 18 residues in the CDR3. Germline CDR1 is MGHRA and CDR2 is YSYEKL. V was clipped by 2 bases and J by 2 bases; unmatched bases: 9. The CDR3 protein is CASSQPRQGNAGANVLTF. As DNA, the CDR3 is TGCGCCAGCAGCCAACCCCGACAGGGTAACGCTGGGGCCAACGTCCTGACTTTC.

V usage is TRBV6-1 and J usage is TRBJ2-5; 12 bases fit TRBD2. Germline trimming cut 6 bases from V and 5 bases from J; bases unmatched to any gene: 4. CDR1 is MNHNS, CDR2 SASEGT, per germline. The CDR3 runs to 14 residues. In DNA, the CDR3 is TGTGCCAGCAGGCCCCTAGCGGGGGGGGAGACCCAGTACTTC. Protein: CASRPLAGGETQYF.

This clone was picked up a small number of times. This chain joins TRBV7-9 and TRBJ1-6, with 7 bases fitting TRBD1. J was trimmed by 9 bases and V by 5 bases; bases with no gene match: 10. This CDR3 is built from 15 residues. CDR1 SEHNR and CDR2 FQNEAQ come from the germline V gene (reference sequence). CDR3 DNA sequence: TGTGCCAGCAGCCCCCCTAACAGGGGAATTTCACCCCTCCACTTT. Translating gives CASSPPNRGISPLHF. Based on the CDR3 plus reference TRBV7-9 and TRBJ1-6, the full variable domain is DTGVSQNPRHKITKRGQNVTFRCDPISEHNRLYWYRQTLGQGPEFLTYFQNEAQLEKSRLLSDRFSAERPKGSFSTLEIQRTEQGDSAMYLCASSPPNRGISPLHFGNGTRLTVT.

The V gene is TRBV4-1, the J gene TRBJ1-5, with TRBD1 matching over 9 bases. The ends lost 6 bases at V and 6 bases at J; junction bases unmatched: 6. The CDR3 extends over 14 amino acids. Germline V gives CDR1 MGHRA, CDR2 YSYEKL. CDR3 region: CASRPQGAGQPQHF. The DNA for the CDR3 is TGCGCCAGCAGGCCACAGGGGGCAGGTCAGCCCCAGCATTTT.

The rearrangement joins TRBV6-1 to TRBJ2-1, with 11 positions matching TRBD2. Per the germline V gene, CDR1 is MNHNS and CDR2 is SASEGT. The CDR3 has 14 residues. V gave up 1 base and J gave up 9 bases; unmatched junction bases: 2. The CDR3 bases are TGTGCCAGCAGTGAAGGTCTAGCGGGGGGTGAGCAGTTCTTC. This gives the protein CASSEGLAGGEQFF.

V gene TRBV10-3 combines with J gene TRBJ1-1; TRBD1 is a possible D gene (5 bases). The CDR3 extends over 15 amino acids. The germline CDR1 and CDR2 sequences are ENHRY and SYGVKD. Trimming shortened V by 3 bases and J by 3 bases, and 14 bases separated the two germline ends. This CDR3 is CAISDRGGGHTEAFF. For the CDR3, the DNA is TGTGCCATCAGTGATCGGGGGGGAGGACACACTGAAGCTTTCTTT.

J is TRBJ1-4 and V is TRBV15; a possible D gene is TRBD1 (6 bases). With 4 bases removed from V and 3 bases from J, the gap between germline ends came to 12 bases. Per germline, CDR1 LNHNV and CDR2 YYDKDF (reference sequence). The CDR3 has 15 amino acids. The CDR3 nucleotides are TGTGCCACCAGCAACATACAGGGCCCTAATGAAAAACTGTTTTTT. As protein: CATSNIQGPNEKLFF.

V and J are TRBV7-7 and TRBJ2-5; the D is unclear. V gave up 5 bases and J gave up 0 bases, with 10 bases separating them. CDR3 length equals 14 residues. The germline V gene has CDR1 SSHAT and CDR2 FNYEAQ (reference sequence). CDR3 loop: CASSPYSYQETQYF. CDR3 in DNA: TGTGCCAGCAGCCCCTACAGCTACCAAGAGACCCAGTACTTC.

The gene calls are TRBV2 and TRBJ1-5; TRBD1 matches at 9 bases. This CDR3 region has 13 residues. With V trimmed by 8 bases and J by 6 bases, 5 bases remained unmatched. CDR1 and CDR2 from the germline V gene are SNHLY and FYNNEI. The CDR3 reads CASGTGIRQPQHF. The CDR3 DNA reads TGTGCCAGCGGGACAGGGATTCGTCAGCCCCAGCATTTT.

This chain connects TRBV9 to TRBJ1-6; 12 nucleotides line up with TRBD1. V lost 0 bases to trimming and J lost 13 bases; unmatched junction nucleotides: 5. The CDR3 consists of 15 residues. Germline V gene lookup returns CDR1 SGDLS and CDR2 YYNGEE. The CDR3 DNA sequence: TGTGCCAGCAGCGTAGAGGGGACAGGGGGCGATCCCCTCCACTTT. Protein sequence: CASSVEGTGGDPLHF.

The J gene is TRBJ1-1, the V gene TRBV5-1, with a tentative D call TRBD1 (5 bases). The germline V gene encodes CDR1 SGHRS and CDR2 YFSETQ. The CDR3 is 15 amino acids. Trimming cost V 0 bases and J 3 bases, with 12 bases left between them. The CDR3 region has the DNA TGCGCCAGCAGCTTGGCAGCAGGGAGGCACACTGAAGCTTTCTTT. This gives the protein CASSLAAGRHTEAFF.

Only a few counts were recorded for this clone. The CDR3 spells CASLRGDTGELFF. The CDR3 DNA reads as TGTGCCAGCCTTAGGGGTGACACCGGGGAGCTGTTTTTT. The J gene is TRBJ2-2, the V gene TRBV2, with D possibly matching TRBD1 (5 bases). CDR3 length equals 13 residues. CDR1 SNHLY and CDR2 FYNNEI come from the germline V gene. V shed 8 bases and J shed 3 bases, with 10 bases lying between them.

The chain has TRBV27 and TRBJ1-1; maybe TRBD1 (6 bases). The V gene's germline CDR1 is MNHEY and CDR2 SMNVEV (reference sequence). Deletions cut 7 bases from V and 1 base from J, with 16 bases between. This CDR3 has 15 residues. The CDR3 nucleotides read TGTGCCAGCACCCTTATGGCCAGGGGGAACACTGAAGCTTTCTTT. This encodes CASTLMARGNTEAFF.

Comment on this clone: The same CDR3 arises from other DNA sequences in this sample as well. The chain couples TRBV5-1 to TRBJ2-1; D uncertain. The CDR3 is 14 residues long. The germline V gene encodes CDR1 SGHRS and CDR2 YFSETQ. V lost 0 bases to trimming and J lost 0 bases, with 4 bases between them. The CDR3, as DNA: TGCGCCAGCAGCTTGGGAGGCTCCTACAATGAGCAGTTCTTC. Its protein product is CASSLGGSYNEQFF.

J is TRBJ1-2 and V is TRBV9, with a tentative D call TRBD1 (5 bases). The length of the CDR3 is 14 residues. Germline CDR1 reads SGDLS; CDR2 reads YYNGEE. Deletions cut 3 bases from V and 4 bases from J, with 13 bases between. CDR3 in amino acids: CASSANVQGYGYTF. The CDR3 DNA reads TGTGCCAGCAGCGCAAATGTCCAGGGCTATGGCTACACCTTC.

This clone has only one observation. This chain uses TRBV19 with TRBJ1-3; TRBD1 agrees at 7 bases. Trimming at V came to 7 bases and at J to 2 bases, leaving 5 bases not matched to a gene. CDR1 and CDR2 from the germline V gene are LNHDA and SQIVND (reference sequence). The CDR3 extends over 14 amino acids. The CDR3 DNA sequence: TGTGCCAGTATGGACAGGTTGACTGGAAACACCATATATTTT. Its protein product is CASMDRLTGNTIYF.

The chain uses TRBV5-8 and TRBJ1-1; 8 nucleotides agree with TRBD1. The CDR3 contains 17 residues. With V trimmed by 3 bases and J by 0 bases, 10 bases remained unmatched. Germline V gene data show CDR1 as SGHTS and CDR2 as YDEGEE. Here the CDR3 reads CASSWGQAERMNTEAFF. Here the CDR3 DNA reads TGTGCCAGCAGCTGGGGACAGGCGGAACGTATGAACACTGAAGCTTTCTTT.

The rearrangement links TRBV9 to TRBJ2-7; no firm D call. The CDR3 has 14 amino acids. Trimming took 4 bases from V and 9 from J, leaving 20 bases between them. Germline assignment: CDR1 SGDLS and CDR2 YYNGEE. The CDR3 loop is CASSPSTGSPGQYF. As DNA, the CDR3 is TGTGCCAGCAGCCCCTCGACTGGCAGTCCGGGGCAGTACTTC. Variable domain in full (rest from reference TRBV9 and TRBJ2-7): DSGVTQTPKHLITATGQRVTLRCSPRSGDLSVYWYQQSLDQGLQFLIQYYNGEERAKGNILERFSAQQFPDLHSELNLSSLELGDSALYFCASSPSTGSPGQYFGPGTRLTVT.

V gene TRBV7-9 combines with J gene TRBJ1-2; maybe TRBD1 (5 bases). In germline, CDR1 is SEHNR, CDR2 FQNEAQ (reference sequence). V lost 8 bases to trimming and J lost 3 bases, with 16 bases between them. This CDR3 has 14 amino acids. CDR3 region: CASGGSGGDYGYTF. DNA of the CDR3: TGTGCCAGCGGGGGTTCGGGGGGAGACTATGGCTACACCTTC.